Given below is one T cell receptor beta chain in context. In the source study's methods: For nucleated cells, counts were estimated from reference gene primer amplification. The data were produced by immunoSEQ multiplex PCR, yet TCRdb's version contains in-frame clones alone and is incomplete. That table furnishes V, J and clone size, whereas the DNA furnished D and trimming. The table lists about 170,000 clones, about 85% of them singletons. The sample comes from a study of blood T cell repertoires in COVID-19. Study information: The samples span acute and convalescent COVID-19 from the United States, Italy and Spain. T cells, B-cell-depleted T cells, or PBMCs provided the cDNA or gDNA that served as material.

This CDR3 is built from 16 residues. Trimming left V 0 bases short and J 6 bases short, with 15 bases between. CDR1 and CDR2 (germline): SGHKS, YYEKEE (reference sequence). This sequence joins TRBV5-5 and TRBJ1-4; D might be TRBD1 (5 bases). Source material: peripheral blood. The clonotype originates from a man aged 60 to 69 who had recovered from COVID-19. CDR3 nucleotides: TGTGCCAGCAGCTTGGGATTAGGCCAGGGATATGAAAAACTGTTTTTT. Translating it yields CASSLGLGQGYEKLFF.